This is a list of T cell receptor beta chains from one sample in a study of cytomegalovirus exposure and HLA in healthy donors. TCRdb's copy holds only in-frame clones and misses some; the assay was immunoSEQ multiplex PCR. The sample lists about 120,000 clones; about 83% were seen once. The material sequenced was PBMCs. Receptor source: a woman in her 40s in good health and CMV-seropositive. CDR3s include the opening cysteine and the closing phenylalanine or tryptophan. Fields, in order: clone size, V gene, J gene, D gene, CDR3 length, CDR3 DNA, CDR3 protein. The D gene is left open where the match is weak. Rows give clone size only sometimes, using once, few, many, or a class for an expanded clone.

abundance: -
v_gene: TRBV15
j_gene: TRBJ2-5
d_gene: TRBD2
len: 14
CDR3nt: TGTGCCACCAGCAGAGATCGGGGGGTTAAGACCCAGTACTTC
CDR3aa: CATSRDRGVKTQYF

abundance: -
v_gene: TRBV19
j_gene: TRBJ1-1
d_gene: -
len: 16
CDR3nt: TGTGCCAGTAGTCCCCTCGCGGGGAGGGGGAACACTGAAGCTTTCTTT
CDR3aa: CASSPLAGRGNTEAFF

abundance: -
v_gene: TRBV5-1
j_gene: TRBJ2-7
d_gene: TRBD1
len: 13
CDR3nt: TGCGCCAGCAGCCCACAGGGGGAATACGAGCAGTACTTC
CDR3aa: CASSPQGEYEQYF

abundance: -
v_gene: TRBV30
j_gene: TRBJ2-5
d_gene: -
len: 14
CDR3nt: TGTGCCTGGAGTGTAAAACAGTTTCAAGAGACCCAGTACTTC
CDR3aa: CAWSVKQFQETQYF

abundance: -
v_gene: TRBV5-8
j_gene: TRBJ1-4
d_gene: -
len: 14
CDR3nt: TGTGCCAGCAGCTTTTCGGGGGGCCGGGAAAAACTGTTTTTT
CDR3aa: CASSFSGGREKLFF

abundance: -
v_gene: TRBV7-2
j_gene: TRBJ2-7
d_gene: -
len: 13
CDR3nt: TGTGCCAGCAGCGCCTACAGCTCCTACGAGCAGTACTTC
CDR3aa: CASSAYSSYEQYF

abundance: -
v_gene: TRBV7-2
j_gene: TRBJ2-1
d_gene: TRBD2
len: 13
CDR3nt: TGTGCCAGCAGCCAAAAACTAGCGGCTCGGGTGTTCTTC
CDR3aa: CASSQKLAARVFF

abundance: -
v_gene: TRBV2
j_gene: TRBJ1-5
d_gene: -
len: 15
CDR3nt: TGTGCCAGCAGTGACTGGAGCTATAGCAATCAGCCCCAGCATTTT
CDR3aa: CASSDWSYSNQPQHF

abundance: -
v_gene: TRBV19
j_gene: TRBJ2-1
d_gene: -
len: 14
CDR3nt: TGTGCCAGTAGTAGCTCTCTAGGGGGCAATGAGCAGTTCTTC
CDR3aa: CASSSSLGGNEQFF

abundance: -
v_gene: TRBV18
j_gene: TRBJ2-2
d_gene: TRBD2
len: 18
CDR3nt: TGTGCCAGCTCACCCAAGACCGCTAGCGGGCGAGGGACCGGGGAGCTGTTTTTT
CDR3aa: CASSPKTASGRGTGELFF

abundance: -
v_gene: TRBV30
j_gene: TRBJ2-3
d_gene: -
len: 15
CDR3nt: TGTGCCTGGAGTGGCGGCCCTGGGGGCCCAGATACGCAGTATTTT
CDR3aa: CAWSGGPGGPDTQYF

abundance: -
v_gene: TRBV7-9
j_gene: TRBJ2-1
d_gene: -
len: 15
CDR3nt: TGTGCCAGCAGCCCCCGACTCACTCTGAACAATGAGCAGTTCTTC
CDR3aa: CASSPRLTLNNEQFF

abundance: -
v_gene: TRBV7-9
j_gene: TRBJ2-1
d_gene: TRBD2
len: 15
CDR3nt: TGTGCCAGCAGCTTCGGGACTAGCGGGAGCGATGAGCAGTTCTTC
CDR3aa: CASSFGTSGSDEQFF

abundance: -
v_gene: TRBV27
j_gene: TRBJ2-2
d_gene: TRBD1
len: 16
CDR3nt: TGTGCCAGCAGTTCGACCGGGACAGGGGGTTCCGGGGAGCTGTTTTTT
CDR3aa: CASSSTGTGGSGELFF

abundance: -
v_gene: TRBV19
j_gene: TRBJ1-5
d_gene: -
len: 16
CDR3nt: TGTGCCAGTAGTATAGATCTGGAGGGCGGCAATCAGCCCCAGCATTTT
CDR3aa: CASSIDLEGGNQPQHF

abundance: -
v_gene: TRBV6-1
j_gene: TRBJ1-2
d_gene: -
len: 14
CDR3nt: TGTGCCAGCAGTGTATCCGGTATGGTCTATGGCTACACCTTC
CDR3aa: CASSVSGMVYGYTF

abundance: once
v_gene: TRBV4-1
j_gene: TRBJ2-7
d_gene: TRBD1
len: 14
CDR3nt: TGCGCCAGCAGCCAAGGGGACAGGGGGTACGAGCAGTACTTC
CDR3aa: CASSQGDRGYEQYF

abundance: -
v_gene: TRBV2
j_gene: TRBJ1-5
d_gene: TRBD1
len: 14
CDR3nt: TGTGCCAGCAGAGAGACAGGGAATTGGCAGCCCCAGCATTTT
CDR3aa: CASRETGNWQPQHF

abundance: -
v_gene: TRBV5-6
j_gene: TRBJ1-6
d_gene: TRBD1
len: 15
CDR3nt: TGTGCCAGCAGTCCCGGGACAGGGGTAATTTCACCCCTCCACTTT
CDR3aa: CASSPGTGVISPLHF

abundance: -
v_gene: TRBV5-8
j_gene: TRBJ2-5
d_gene: TRBD2
len: 14
CDR3nt: TGTGCCAGCAGCCCCGGACTAGATTCGGGGACCCAGTACTTC
CDR3aa: CASSPGLDSGTQYF

abundance: -
v_gene: TRBV9
j_gene: TRBJ2-7
d_gene: TRBD2
len: 16
CDR3nt: TGTGCCAGCAGCGTAGAGCCGACTAGCTATCCCTACGAGCAGTACTTC
CDR3aa: CASSVEPTSYPYEQYF

abundance: -
v_gene: TRBV30
j_gene: TRBJ2-5
d_gene: TRBD2
len: 14
CDR3nt: TGTGCCTGGACCTTGGGAGCGGGAGGAGAGACCCAGTACTTC
CDR3aa: CAWTLGAGGETQYF

abundance: -
v_gene: TRBV5-1
j_gene: TRBJ2-7
d_gene: TRBD2
len: 14
CDR3nt: TGCGCCAGCAGCGTATCTAGCGGGAGCCACGAGCAGTACTTC
CDR3aa: CASSVSSGSHEQYF

abundance: -
v_gene: TRBV5-4
j_gene: TRBJ2-1
d_gene: TRBD1
len: 16
CDR3nt: TGTGCCAGCAGCCGCATAGGGACAGGGAGTGGGAATGAGCAGTTCTTC
CDR3aa: CASSRIGTGSGNEQFF